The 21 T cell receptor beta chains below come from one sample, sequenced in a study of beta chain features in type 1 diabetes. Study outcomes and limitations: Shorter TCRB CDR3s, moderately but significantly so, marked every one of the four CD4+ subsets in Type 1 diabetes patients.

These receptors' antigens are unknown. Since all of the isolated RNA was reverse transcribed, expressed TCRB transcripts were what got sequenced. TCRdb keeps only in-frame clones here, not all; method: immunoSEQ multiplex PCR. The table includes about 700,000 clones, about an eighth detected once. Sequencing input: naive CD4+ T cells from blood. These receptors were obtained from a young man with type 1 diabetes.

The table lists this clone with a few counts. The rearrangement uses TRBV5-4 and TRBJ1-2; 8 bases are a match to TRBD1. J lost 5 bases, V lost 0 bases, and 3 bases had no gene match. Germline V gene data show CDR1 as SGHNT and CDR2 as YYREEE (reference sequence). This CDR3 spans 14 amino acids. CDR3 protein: CASSLGTGSYGYTF. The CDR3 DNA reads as TGTGCCAGCAGCTTGGGGACAGGGAGTTATGGCTACACCTTC.

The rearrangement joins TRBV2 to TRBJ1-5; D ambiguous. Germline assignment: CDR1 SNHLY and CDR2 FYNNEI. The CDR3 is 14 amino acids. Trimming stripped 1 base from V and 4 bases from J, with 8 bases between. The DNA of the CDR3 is TGTGCCAGCAGTGAAGGGACCGAGAATCAGCCCCAGCATTTT. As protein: CASSEGTENQPQHF.

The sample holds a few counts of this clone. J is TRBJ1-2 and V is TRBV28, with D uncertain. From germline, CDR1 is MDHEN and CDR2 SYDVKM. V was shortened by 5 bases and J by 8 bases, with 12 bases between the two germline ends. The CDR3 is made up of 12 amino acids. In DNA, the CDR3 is TGTGCCAGCAGTCGTCCTATGGACGGCTACACCTTC. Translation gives CASSRPMDGYTF.

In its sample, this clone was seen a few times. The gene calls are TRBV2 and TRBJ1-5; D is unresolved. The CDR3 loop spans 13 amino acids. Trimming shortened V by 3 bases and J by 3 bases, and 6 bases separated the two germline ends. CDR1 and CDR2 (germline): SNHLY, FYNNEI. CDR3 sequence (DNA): TGTGCCAGCAGTGAGGACCTCAATCAGCCCCAGCATTTT. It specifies CASSEDLNQPQHF.

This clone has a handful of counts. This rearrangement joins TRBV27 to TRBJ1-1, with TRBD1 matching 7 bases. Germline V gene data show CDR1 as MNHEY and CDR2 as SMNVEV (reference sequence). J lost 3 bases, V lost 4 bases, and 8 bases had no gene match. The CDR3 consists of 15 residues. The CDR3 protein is CASSSPTRGDTEAFF. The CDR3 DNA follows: TGTGCCAGCAGTTCCCCCACCAGGGGGGACACTGAAGCTTTCTTT.

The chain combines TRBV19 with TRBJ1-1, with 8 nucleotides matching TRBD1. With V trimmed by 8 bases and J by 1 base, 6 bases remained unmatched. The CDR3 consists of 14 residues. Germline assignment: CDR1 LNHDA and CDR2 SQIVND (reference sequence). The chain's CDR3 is CASSKDRGNTEAFF. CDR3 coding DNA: TGTGCCAGTTCGAAAGACAGGGGGAACACTGAAGCTTTCTTT.

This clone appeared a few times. CDR3 amino acids: CASSPGQGSNEQFF. The CDR3 DNA sequence: TGTGCCAGCAGCCCCGGACAGGGGAGCAATGAGCAGTTCTTC. The chain joins TRBV11-2 to TRBJ2-1, with 9 nucleotides matching TRBD1. V lost 5 bases to trimming and J lost 6 bases; unmatched junction nucleotides: 5. The CDR3 has 14 residues. Looked up from germline, CDR1 is SGHAT and CDR2 is FQNNGV. The full variable domain, completed using reference TRBV11-2 and TRBJ2-1, is EAGVAQSPRYKIIEKRQSVAFWCNPISGHATLYWYQQILGQGPKLLIQFQNNGVVDDSQLPKDRFSAERLKGVDSTLKIQPAKLEDSAVYLCASSPGQGSNEQFFGPGTRLTVL.

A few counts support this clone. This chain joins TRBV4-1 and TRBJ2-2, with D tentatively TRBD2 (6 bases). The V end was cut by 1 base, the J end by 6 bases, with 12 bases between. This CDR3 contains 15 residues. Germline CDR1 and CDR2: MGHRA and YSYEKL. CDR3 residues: CASSQAVVAAGELFF. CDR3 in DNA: TGCGCCAGCAGCCAAGCGGTAGTAGCGGCCGGGGAGCTGTTTTTT.

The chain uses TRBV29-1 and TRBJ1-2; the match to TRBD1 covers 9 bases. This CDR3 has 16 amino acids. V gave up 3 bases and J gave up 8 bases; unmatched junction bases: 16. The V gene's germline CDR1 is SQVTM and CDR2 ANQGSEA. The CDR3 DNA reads TGCAGCGTTGAGGGGGGACAGGGAGCCTCACGATGGGGCTACACCTTC. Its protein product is CSVEGGQGASRWGYTF.

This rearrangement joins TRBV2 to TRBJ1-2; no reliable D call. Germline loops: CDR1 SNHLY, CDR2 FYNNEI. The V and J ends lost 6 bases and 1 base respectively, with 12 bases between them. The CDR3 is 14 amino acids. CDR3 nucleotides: TGTGCCAGCAGGGTGAGAGGGATTAACTATGGCTACACCTTC. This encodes CASRVRGINYGYTF.

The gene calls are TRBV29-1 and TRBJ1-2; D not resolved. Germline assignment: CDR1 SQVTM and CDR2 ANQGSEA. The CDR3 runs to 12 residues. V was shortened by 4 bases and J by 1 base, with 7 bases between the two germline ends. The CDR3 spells CSVAGDNYGYTF. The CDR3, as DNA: TGCAGCGTTGCCGGGGATAACTATGGCTACACCTTC.

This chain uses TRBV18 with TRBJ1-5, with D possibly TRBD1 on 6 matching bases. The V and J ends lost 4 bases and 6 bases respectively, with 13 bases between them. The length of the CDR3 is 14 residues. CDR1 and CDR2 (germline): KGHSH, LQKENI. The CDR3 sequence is CASSLRQEGQPQHF. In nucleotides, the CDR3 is TGTGCCAGCTCACTTAGACAGGAGGGTCAGCCCCAGCATTTT.

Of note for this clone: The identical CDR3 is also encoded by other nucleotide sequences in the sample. The CDR3 here is CASSYSTGAGANVLTF. CDR3 bases: TGTGCCAGCAGTTACTCCACAGGGGCTGGGGCCAACGTCCTGACTTTC. This chain links TRBV6-5 with TRBJ2-6; 7 nucleotides line up with TRBD1. Per germline, CDR1 MNHEY and CDR2 SVGAGI. This CDR3 spans 16 amino acids. J was trimmed by 2 bases and V by 0 bases; bases with no gene match: 1.

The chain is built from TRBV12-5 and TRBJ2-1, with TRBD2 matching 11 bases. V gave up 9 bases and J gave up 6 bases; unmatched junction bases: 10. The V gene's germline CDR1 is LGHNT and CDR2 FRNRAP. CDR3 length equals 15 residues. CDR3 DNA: TGTGCTAGCTCGATACTAGCGGGGGCCCGCAATGAGCAGTTCTTC. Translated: CASSILAGARNEQFF.

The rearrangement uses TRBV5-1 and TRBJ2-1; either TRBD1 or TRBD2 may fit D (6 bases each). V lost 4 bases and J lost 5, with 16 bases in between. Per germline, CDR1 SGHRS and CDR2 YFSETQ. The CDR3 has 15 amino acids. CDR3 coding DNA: TGCGCCAGCAGCCACGAAACGGGGGCCAACAATGAGCAGTTCTTC. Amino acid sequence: CASSHETGANNEQFF. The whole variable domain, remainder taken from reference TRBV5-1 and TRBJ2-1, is KAGVTQTPRYLIKTRGQQVTLSCSPISGHRSVSWYQQTPGQGLQFLFEYFSETQRNKGNFPGRFSGRQFSNSRSEMNVSTLELGDSALYLCASSHETGANNEQFFGPGTRLTVL.

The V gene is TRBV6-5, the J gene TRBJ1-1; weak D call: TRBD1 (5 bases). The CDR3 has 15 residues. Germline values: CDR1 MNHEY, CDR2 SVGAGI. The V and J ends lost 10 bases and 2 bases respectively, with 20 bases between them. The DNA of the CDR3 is TGTGCCACCAACCGATATCTCGGACAAAACACTGAAGCTTTCTTT. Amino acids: CATNRYLGQNTEAFF.

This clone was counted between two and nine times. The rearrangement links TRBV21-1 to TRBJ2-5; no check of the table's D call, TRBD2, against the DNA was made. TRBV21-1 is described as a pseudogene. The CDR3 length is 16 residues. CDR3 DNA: TGTGCCAGCAGCCAAGATCTGGCGGGGGGGCAAGAGACCCAGTACTTC. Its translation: CASSQDLAGGQETQYF.

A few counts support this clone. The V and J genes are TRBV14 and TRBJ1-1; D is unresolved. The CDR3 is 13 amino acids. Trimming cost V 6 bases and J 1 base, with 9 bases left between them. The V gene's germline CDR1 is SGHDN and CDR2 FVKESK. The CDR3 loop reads CASSSFWNTEAFF. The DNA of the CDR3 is TGTGCCAGCAGTTCGTTTTGGAACACTGAAGCTTTCTTT. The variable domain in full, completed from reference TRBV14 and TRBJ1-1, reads EAGVTQFPSHSVIEKGQTVTLRCDPISGHDNLYWYRRVMGKEIKFLLHFVKESKQDESGMPNNRFLAERTGGTYSTLKVQPAELEDSGVYFCASSSFWNTEAFFGQGTRLTVV.

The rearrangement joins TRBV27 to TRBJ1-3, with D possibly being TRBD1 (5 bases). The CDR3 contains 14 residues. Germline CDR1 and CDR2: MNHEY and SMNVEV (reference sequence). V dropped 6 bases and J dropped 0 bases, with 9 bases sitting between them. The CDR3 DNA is TGTGCCAGCAGCCGGGACCACTCTGGAAACACCATATATTTT. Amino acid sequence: CASSRDHSGNTIYF.

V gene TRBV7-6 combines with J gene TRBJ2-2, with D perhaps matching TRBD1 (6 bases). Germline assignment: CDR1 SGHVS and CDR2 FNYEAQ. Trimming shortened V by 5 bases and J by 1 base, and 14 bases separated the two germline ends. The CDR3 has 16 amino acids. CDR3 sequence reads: CASSQRQTGNTGELFF. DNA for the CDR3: TGTGCCAGCAGCCAAAGACAGACAGGGAACACCGGGGAGCTGTTTTTT.

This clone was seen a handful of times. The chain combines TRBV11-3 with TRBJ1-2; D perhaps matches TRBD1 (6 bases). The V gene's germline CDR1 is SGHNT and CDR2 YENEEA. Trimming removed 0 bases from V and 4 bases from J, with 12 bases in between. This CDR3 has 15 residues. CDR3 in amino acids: CASSLEDSPAYGYTF. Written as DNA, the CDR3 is TGTGCCAGCAGCTTAGAGGACAGTCCCGCCTATGGCTACACCTTC.